This T cell receptor (beta chain) was profiled in a study of patients and donors after allogeneic stem cell transplantation. One entry per CDR3 protein, called by TCRdb with MiXCR from the RT-PCR reads. Of 85,000 to 90,000 distinct CDR3 sequences listed, roughly 52% are singletons. The CDR3 extends over 13 amino acids. Between the trimmed V and J ends, which lost 0 bases and 8 bases, there was a span of 7 bases. Germline lookup yields CDR1 LGHNA and CDR2 YSLEER. This clonotype was obtained from a human donor who was either an allogeneic HSCT recipient or a stem cell or donor lymphocyte infusion donor (not recorded which). It is not recorded whose cells these are; they may come from a transplant donor. The sample consisted of blood, either unsorted or a sorted T cell fraction (not recorded which). V gene TRBV4-3 combines with J gene TRBJ2-2; the D is unclear. The CDR3 region has the DNA TGCGCCAGCAGCCAAGAATATGTAGGGGAGCTGTTTTTT. It specifies CASSQEYVGELFF.